This T cell receptor beta chain was sequenced for a study of shared clonotypes between healthy human individuals. Study-wide results and limits: Compared with clonotypes that all four donors shared, non-shared clonotypes had lower generation probabilities. It was the few donors that limited the genetic and exposure-history diversity represented.

Naivety among CD8 cells was defined by CD45RO negativity and positive CCR7 selection, thereby excluding terminally differentiated effector memory CD45RA+ cells. Among the donors, all were Caucasian adults who lived in Nashville, Tennessee. This CDR3 comprises 11 residues. Germline V gene sequence: CDR1 SQVTM, CDR2 ANQGSEA. Profiling relied on immunoSEQ multiplex PCR, and the TCRdb table lists in-frame clones only, not all of them. The sample includes a few hundred thousand clones, around 95% of them seen just once. Note on this clone: Its specificity is not known. One end of the junction does not line up with germline, which may come from a read error.

The sequence was obtained from a woman aged 30 to 39 in good health. The rearrangement uses TRBV29-1 and TRBJ2-2, with D perhaps matching TRBD1 (6 bases). Sequencing was carried out using naive CD8+ T cells sorted from blood. CDR3 bases: TGTGTCACTCAAGGGGGCGGGGAGCTGTTTTTT. This encodes CVTQGGGELFF.